What follows are 9 T cell receptor beta chains derived from one specimen sequenced in a study of T cell changes during pregnancy in multiple sclerosis. The table came from immunoSEQ multiplex PCR; TCRdb's copy has only in-frame clones and leaves some out. Here the sample spans nearly 50,000 clones, roughly 94% being singletons. The sequenced sample was CD4+ T cells from peripheral blood mononuclear cells, obtained in the first trimester of pregnancy. The receptors were sampled from a female donor with multiple sclerosis, enrolled in a pregnancy study.

V gene TRBV7-3 combines with J gene TRBJ2-1; 9 bases align to TRBD2. With V trimmed by 5 bases and J by 2 bases, 7 bases remained unmatched. This CDR3 is 16 amino acids long. Germline loops: CDR1 SGHTA, CDR2 FQGTGA. In DNA, the CDR3 is TGTGCCAGCAGCCCACGACTAGCGGAGGCCTACAATGAGCAGTTCTTC. This encodes CASSPRLAEAYNEQFF.

V and J are TRBV14 and TRBJ2-5, with 14 bases that match TRBD2. Germline CDR1 and CDR2: SGHDN and FVKESK. This CDR3 has 18 amino acids. J gave up 3 bases and V 3 bases, and 9 bases lay outside the gene matches. The CDR3 reads CASSHGTSGGRREETQYF. The DNA of the CDR3 is TGTGCCAGCAGCCACGGGACTAGCGGGGGAAGACGAGAAGAGACCCAGTACTTC.

The rearrangement uses TRBV4-2 and TRBJ1-2, with D unclear. The CDR3 sequence is 14 residues long. Per germline, CDR1 LGHNA and CDR2 YNFKEQ. V lost 3 bases and J 8 bases, leaving 16 bases between the germline ends. The CDR3 bases are TGTGCCAGCAGCCACATTGGGAGGGAGGGAGGCTACACCTTC. Protein product: CASSHIGREGGYTF.

In DNA, the CDR3 is TGCGCCAGCAGCTTAAACCCCGTGAGCGATACGCAGTATTTT. Its translation: CASSLNPVSDTQYF. V and J are TRBV5-1 and TRBJ2-3; D gene ambiguous. The CDR3 has 14 amino acids. CDR1 is SGHRS and CDR2 is YFSETQ in the germline V gene. Trimming took 2 bases from V and 6 from J, leaving 13 bases between them.

The chain uses TRBV7-3 and TRBJ2-1; 9 bases match TRBD1. Germline V gene sequence: CDR1 SGHTA, CDR2 FQGTGA. The CDR3 has 15 amino acids. V lost 4 bases, J lost 2 bases, and 3 bases stayed unmatched. CDR3 sequence reads: CASSSTGGTYNEQFF. The CDR3 DNA is TGTGCCAGCAGCTCGACAGGGGGAACCTACAATGAGCAGTTCTTC.

The chain joins TRBV19 to TRBJ1-1, with D perhaps TRBD1 (5 bases). The CDR3 spans 14 residues. CDR1 and CDR2 from the germline V gene are LNHDA and SQIVND (reference sequence). Trimming took off 5 bases at V and 11 bases at J, with 21 bases between the two ends. This chain's CDR3 is CASSAFRAGGRAFF. CDR3 coding DNA: TGTGCCAGTAGTGCTTTCCGGGCCGGGGGTCGCGCTTTCTTT. The full variable domain, completed using reference TRBV19 and TRBJ1-1, is DGGITQSPKYLFRKEGQNVTLSCEQNLNHDAMYWYRQDPGQGLRLIYYSQIVNDFQKGDIAEGYSVSREKKESFPLTVTSAQKNPTAFYLCASSAFRAGGRAFFGQGTRLTVV.

This clone was seen a single time. This chain connects TRBV7-9 to TRBJ1-4; no firm D call. Germline CDR1 and CDR2: SEHNR and FQNEAQ (reference sequence). This CDR3 is built from 14 residues. V lost 5 bases and J lost 3, with 10 bases in between. CDR3 region: CASSQEPPNEKLFF. The DNA for the CDR3 is TGTGCCAGCAGCCAGGAACCACCTAATGAAAAACTGTTTTTT.

This clone was counted once. The chain employs TRBV7-8 and TRBJ2-3; 12 bases are a match to TRBD2. J gave up 1 base and V 5 bases, and 7 bases lay outside the gene matches. The CDR3 runs 17 residues. The germline V gene has CDR1 SGHVS and CDR2 FQNEAQ. Here the CDR3 DNA reads TGTGCCAGCAGCCCTCACCGACTAGCGGGGGGCACAGATACGCAGTATTTT. Translation: CASSPHRLAGGTDTQYF.

J is TRBJ2-3 and V is TRBV30; D gene unclear. Germline V gives CDR1 GTSNPN, CDR2 SVGIG (reference sequence). The V end lost 0 bases, the J end lost 4 bases, and 11 bases lay between the germline ends. The CDR3 contains 14 residues. The CDR3 DNA reads as TGTGCCTGGAGTGTACGGAAGGCGGCAGATACGCAGTATTTT. Protein sequence: CAWSVRKAADTQYF.